A selection of T cell receptor beta chains follows, all from one sample in a study of T cell responses to AZD1222 COVID-19 vaccine. The data were produced by immunoSEQ multiplex PCR, yet TCRdb's version contains in-frame clones alone and is incomplete. The sample consists of 90,000 to 150,000 clones, around nine tenths of them appearing once. The material sequenced was peripheral blood, taken on day 0 of AZD1222 vaccination. The receptors derive from an adult in good health. CDR3s include the opening cysteine and the closing phenylalanine or tryptophan. Each record gives: V gene, J gene, CDR3 protein.

TRBV7-9	TRBJ1-6	CASSPAGALNSPLHF
TRBV28	TRBJ1-2	CASGDPDRAGGYTF
TRBV6-5	TRBJ2-7	CASSTGMVSYEQYF
TRBV14	TRBJ1-6	CASSQDVGNNSPLHF
TRBV28	TRBJ2-7	CATTTLQGGLVEQYF
TRBV4-3	TRBJ2-1	CASSQDRFGTSDNEQFF
TRBV5-4	TRBJ2-3	CASSFSRITPSGSSTDTQYF
TRBV5-1	TRBJ2-5	CASSLVMETQYF
TRBV28	TRBJ1-1	CASSLPSRLGTEAFF
TRBV5-5	TRBJ2-7	CASRRGGQTYEQYF
TRBV25-1	TRBJ2-1	CASSLGTGSVDEQFF
TRBV9	TRBJ1-1	CASSVAIDTEAFF
TRBV11-3	TRBJ2-5	CASKGAGETQYF
TRBV6-5	TRBJ1-2	CASSYSSRAHGYTF
TRBV19	TRBJ2-3	CASSLARGTDTQYF
TRBV7-9	TRBJ2-1	CASSLMTSGSVGEQFF
TRBV16	TRBJ1-2	CASSQSVQTYGYTF
TRBV11-2	TRBJ1-6	CASSLVGRGNSPLHF
TRBV6-6	TRBJ1-1	CASSSPAGTGVPGSNTEAFF
TRBV3-1/TRBV3-2	TRBJ2-1	CASSQASGSPWEQFF
TRBV7-2	TRBJ2-1	CASSPQASEQFF
TRBV21-1	TRBJ1-1	CASTQQGRNTEAFF
TRBV9	TRBJ2-7	CASSPLAGGYEQYF
TRBV28	TRBJ2-7	CASSSPWTGTYEQYF
TRBV27	TRBJ2-1	CASSLRTSGREFF
TRBV6-4	TRBJ2-2	CASSKGLAELTTGELFF
TRBV7-2	TRBJ1-2	CASSLAQQINYGYTF
TRBV10-3	TRBJ2-7	CAISGFELAERSYEQYF
TRBV9	TRBJ2-3	CASSQIASSTDTQYF
TRBV28	TRBJ1-3	CATSGGGTGNTIYF
TRBV9	TRBJ2-1	CASSSLGVGHGSYNEQFF
TRBV6-5	TRBJ2-1	CASRNPTGEHNEQFF
TRBV5-4	TRBJ1-4	CASSFDRDREKLFF
TRBV2	TRBJ1-1	CASTSGRQNTEAFF
TRBV19	TRBJ2-1	CASSGLAGMNEQFF
TRBV21-1	TRBJ2-7	CASSKGAGSSYEQYF
TRBV24-1	TRBJ2-1	CATSDSRPGYNEQFF
TRBV9	TRBJ2-5	CASSVGRIVYF
TRBV27	TRBJ2-1	CASSAERLAGLGNEQFF
TRBV19	TRBJ1-5	CASSIDRDQPQHF
TRBV7-9	TRBJ1-5	CASSLGEGGNQPQHF
TRBV7-3	TRBJ2-3	CASSPRGYQFNTDTQYF
TRBV4-2	TRBJ1-6	CASSQEGTGSDSPLHF
TRBV7-9	TRBJ2-5	CASSPPTSEETQYF
TRBV19	TRBJ1-6	CASSEAGGNSPLHF
TRBV5-1	TRBJ1-1	CASSLAMRNTEAFF
TRBV5-8	TRBJ2-1	CASPTRVNEQFF
TRBV3-1/TRBV3-2	TRBJ1-2	CASSLGPTYGYTF
TRBV28	TRBJ1-3	CASSSVGTSGNTIYF
TRBV18	TRBJ1-2	CASSPRAGGSNYGYTF
TRBV4-1	TRBJ1-5	CASSSRGPGGPQHF
TRBV2	TRBJ2-6	CASSGQGAYGANVLTF
TRBV5-1	TRBJ2-1	CASSLEGSSYNEQFF